A selection of T cell receptor beta chains follows, all from one sample in a study of T cell changes during pregnancy in multiple sclerosis. Measured with immunoSEQ multiplex PCR; TCRdb has only the in-frame clones, and not every one. The data contain under 75,000 clones, approximately 93% of them singletons. The sequencing here drew on CD8+ T cells from peripheral blood mononuclear cells, taken in the second trimester of pregnancy. The source is a female donor with multiple sclerosis, enrolled in a pregnancy study. Each CDR3 is given with its conserved first and last residue.

J | V | CDR3
TRBJ2-1 | TRBV7-2 | CASSLASGQVSNEQFF
TRBJ1-2 | TRBV9 | CASSVVTGANYGYTF
TRBJ2-5 | TRBV28 | CASRRTGTLKKETQYF
TRBJ1-1 | TRBV4-1 | CASSPIRGSTEAFF
TRBJ1-1 | TRBV5-1 | CASSLGTGPPEAFF
TRBJ2-5 | TRBV28 | CASLRTGGETQYF
TRBJ2-3 | TRBV7-9 | CASSSAGQRADTQYF
TRBJ1-5 | TRBV19 | CASSSGGNQPQHF
TRBJ2-1 | TRBV7-9 | CASSFRQAGEQFF
TRBJ2-2 | TRBV10-3 | CAISEGGKLFF
TRBJ1-6 | TRBV19 | CASSQGASPLHF
TRBJ2-1 | TRBV27 | CASSLGDRGLDEQFF
TRBJ2-1 | TRBV25-1 | CASSVSNGAYNEQFF
TRBJ2-1 | TRBV28 | CASRLSGTSGRGSYNEQFF
TRBJ1-5 | TRBV6-1 | CASSVSRLGDQPQHF
TRBJ2-3 | TRBV11-2 | CASSELAGGPGGDTQYF
TRBJ2-1 | TRBV7-3 | CASSLTSGPYNEQFF
TRBJ2-7 | TRBV7-9 | CASSPQYEQYF
TRBJ1-2 | TRBV5-1 | CASSLMGTEINYGYTF
TRBJ2-7 | TRBV27 | CASSLSLAGGFSLEQYF
TRBJ2-1 | TRBV29-1 | CSGRQWENEQFF
TRBJ1-1 | TRBV27 | CASSPGTGDTEAFF
TRBJ2-1 | TRBV9 | CASSVSPRQGNEQFF
TRBJ2-7 | TRBV11-2 | CASSLFEGHYEQYF
TRBJ2-1 | TRBV14 | CASSLRDTYNEQFF
TRBJ2-7 | TRBV27 | CATKGITAGGPFHEQYF
TRBJ1-2 | TRBV7-8 | CASSLRGGTGGYTF
TRBJ2-1 | TRBV9 | CASSALLAGGGVEQFF
TRBJ2-7 | TRBV4-2 | CASSQGVGSGSYEQYF
TRBJ2-1 | TRBV27 | CASSPTPTGNEQFF